A single sample gave rise to the 7 T cell receptor beta chains below, sequenced in a study of post-analysis software for immune sequencing data. General study findings and limits: About 5 TRBV segments appeared more often in patients than in controls, and TRBV5-6, TRBV5-1 and TRBV20-1 were among these.

The TCR beta cDNA libraries carried unique molecular identifiers. TCRdb ran MiXCR on the PCR reads and lists one entry per CDR3 protein. There are 350,000 to 450,000 distinct CDR3 sequences in the sample; about 39% occur only once, and 7.6% lies in the top ten. No antigen has been assigned to these receptors. The sample taken for sequencing was blood. Receptors originate from a girl between 2 and 10 years old with multiple sclerosis.

The V gene is TRBV7-9, the J gene TRBJ1-5, with TRBD1 identical over 8 bases. J gave up 7 bases and V 4 bases, and 6 bases lay outside the gene matches. From germline, CDR1 is SEHNR and CDR2 FQNEAQ (reference sequence). This CDR3 comprises 14 residues. CDR3 sequence (DNA): TGTGCCAGCAGCTGGACAGGGACGAGCCAGCCCCAGCATTTT. Translating it yields CASSWTGTSQPQHF. The full variable domain, its missing parts supplied by reference TRBV7-9 and TRBJ1-5, is DTGVSQNPRHKITKRGQNVTFRCDPISEHNRLYWYRQTLGQGPEFLTYFQNEAQLEKSRLLSDRFSAERPKGSFSTLEIQRTEQGDSAMYLCASSWTGTSQPQHFGDGTRLSIL.

This clonotype occurred a few times. The genes are TRBV7-2 and TRBJ2-6, with D unresolved. The germline gives CDR1 SGHTA, CDR2 FQGNSA. V was shortened by 1 base and J by 2 bases, with 6 bases between the two germline ends. This CDR3 is 15 amino acids long. CDR3 amino acids: CASSLGVTGANVLTF. CDR3 DNA: TGTGCCAGCAGCTTAGGCGTCACTGGGGCCAACGTCCTGACTTTC.

This clonotype was detected only a few times. No DNA is shown, since the ends of the CDR3 on it are uncertain; the CDR3 is the one TCRdb lists. The chain recombines TRBV29-1 with TRBJ1-2; the table calls TRBD1, which could not be checked here. Germline-derived CDR1 and CDR2 are SQVTM and ANQGSEA. The CDR3 has 10 amino acids, counting both end residues. The CDR3 spells CSVGQGSDTF.

CDR3 amino acids: CSARLPGGSSYEQYF. The DNA of the CDR3 is TGCAGTGCTAGACTTCCCGGGGGAAGCTCCTACGAGCAGTACTTC. J is TRBJ2-7 and V is TRBV20-1; maybe TRBD2 (6 bases). V was cut by 2 bases and J by 0 bases, with 14 bases left in between. The germline gives CDR1 DFQATT, CDR2 SNEGSKA (reference sequence). The CDR3 has 15 amino acids.

V usage is TRBV5-1 and J usage is TRBJ1-1; D uncertain. The V gene lost 0 bases and the J gene lost 3 bases, with 6 bases spanning the gap. Germline V gene sequence: CDR1 SGHRS, CDR2 YFSETQ. The CDR3 loop spans 13 amino acids. Written as DNA, the CDR3 is TGCGCCAGCAGCTTGGGGCGGCACACTGAAGCTTTCTTT. It encodes CASSLGRHTEAFF.

This clonotype was counted only a few times. This chain links TRBV7-2 with TRBJ2-5; TRBD2 agrees at 13 bases. Gene TRBJ2-7 matches the end of the DNA better, so the J call may be wrong. Germline V gene data show CDR1 as SGHTA and CDR2 as FQGNSA. The CDR3 is 16 residues long. The CDR3: CASSSSGLAGTYEQYF. In nucleotides, the CDR3 is TGTGCCAGCAGCTCGTCGGGACTAGCGGGAACCTACGAGCAGTACTTC.

In its sample, this clonotype was seen a few times. This CDR3 reads CASSLGRGPYYEQYF. The CDR3 nucleotides read TGCGCCAGCAGCTTGGGACGGGGGCCCTACTACGAGCAGTACTTC. V gene TRBV5-1 combines with J gene TRBJ2-7, with D perhaps assigned TRBD1 or TRBD2 (6 bases each). Trimming took 0 bases from V and 3 from J, leaving 13 bases between them. Per germline, CDR1 SGHRS and CDR2 YFSETQ. The CDR3 runs 15 residues.